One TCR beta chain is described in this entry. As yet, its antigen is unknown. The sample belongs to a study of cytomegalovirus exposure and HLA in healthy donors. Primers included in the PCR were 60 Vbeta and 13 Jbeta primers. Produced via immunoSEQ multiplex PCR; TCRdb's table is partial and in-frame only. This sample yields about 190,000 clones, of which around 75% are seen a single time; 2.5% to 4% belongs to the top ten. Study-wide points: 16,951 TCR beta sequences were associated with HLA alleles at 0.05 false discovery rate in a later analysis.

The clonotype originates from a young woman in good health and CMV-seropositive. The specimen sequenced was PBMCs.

The CDR3 region has the DNA TGTGCCAGCAGCTTAGACGGGAGGGGTGAGACCCAGTACTTC. Its protein product is CASSLDGRGETQYF. The chain combines TRBV7-2 with TRBJ2-5; TRBD2 agrees at 8 bases. CDR1 SGHTA and CDR2 FQGNSA come from the germline V gene. The CDR3 extends over 14 amino acids. Losses at the gene ends were 1 base for V and 5 bases for J; bases not matched to a gene: 3. The entire variable domain, with the rest obtained from reference TRBV7-2 and TRBJ2-5, is as follows: GAGVSQSPSNKVTEKGKDVELRCDPISGHTALYWYRQSLGQGLEFLIYFQGNSAPDKSGLPSDRFSAERTGGSVSTLTIQRTQQEDSAVYLCASSLDGRGETQYFGPGTRLLVL.